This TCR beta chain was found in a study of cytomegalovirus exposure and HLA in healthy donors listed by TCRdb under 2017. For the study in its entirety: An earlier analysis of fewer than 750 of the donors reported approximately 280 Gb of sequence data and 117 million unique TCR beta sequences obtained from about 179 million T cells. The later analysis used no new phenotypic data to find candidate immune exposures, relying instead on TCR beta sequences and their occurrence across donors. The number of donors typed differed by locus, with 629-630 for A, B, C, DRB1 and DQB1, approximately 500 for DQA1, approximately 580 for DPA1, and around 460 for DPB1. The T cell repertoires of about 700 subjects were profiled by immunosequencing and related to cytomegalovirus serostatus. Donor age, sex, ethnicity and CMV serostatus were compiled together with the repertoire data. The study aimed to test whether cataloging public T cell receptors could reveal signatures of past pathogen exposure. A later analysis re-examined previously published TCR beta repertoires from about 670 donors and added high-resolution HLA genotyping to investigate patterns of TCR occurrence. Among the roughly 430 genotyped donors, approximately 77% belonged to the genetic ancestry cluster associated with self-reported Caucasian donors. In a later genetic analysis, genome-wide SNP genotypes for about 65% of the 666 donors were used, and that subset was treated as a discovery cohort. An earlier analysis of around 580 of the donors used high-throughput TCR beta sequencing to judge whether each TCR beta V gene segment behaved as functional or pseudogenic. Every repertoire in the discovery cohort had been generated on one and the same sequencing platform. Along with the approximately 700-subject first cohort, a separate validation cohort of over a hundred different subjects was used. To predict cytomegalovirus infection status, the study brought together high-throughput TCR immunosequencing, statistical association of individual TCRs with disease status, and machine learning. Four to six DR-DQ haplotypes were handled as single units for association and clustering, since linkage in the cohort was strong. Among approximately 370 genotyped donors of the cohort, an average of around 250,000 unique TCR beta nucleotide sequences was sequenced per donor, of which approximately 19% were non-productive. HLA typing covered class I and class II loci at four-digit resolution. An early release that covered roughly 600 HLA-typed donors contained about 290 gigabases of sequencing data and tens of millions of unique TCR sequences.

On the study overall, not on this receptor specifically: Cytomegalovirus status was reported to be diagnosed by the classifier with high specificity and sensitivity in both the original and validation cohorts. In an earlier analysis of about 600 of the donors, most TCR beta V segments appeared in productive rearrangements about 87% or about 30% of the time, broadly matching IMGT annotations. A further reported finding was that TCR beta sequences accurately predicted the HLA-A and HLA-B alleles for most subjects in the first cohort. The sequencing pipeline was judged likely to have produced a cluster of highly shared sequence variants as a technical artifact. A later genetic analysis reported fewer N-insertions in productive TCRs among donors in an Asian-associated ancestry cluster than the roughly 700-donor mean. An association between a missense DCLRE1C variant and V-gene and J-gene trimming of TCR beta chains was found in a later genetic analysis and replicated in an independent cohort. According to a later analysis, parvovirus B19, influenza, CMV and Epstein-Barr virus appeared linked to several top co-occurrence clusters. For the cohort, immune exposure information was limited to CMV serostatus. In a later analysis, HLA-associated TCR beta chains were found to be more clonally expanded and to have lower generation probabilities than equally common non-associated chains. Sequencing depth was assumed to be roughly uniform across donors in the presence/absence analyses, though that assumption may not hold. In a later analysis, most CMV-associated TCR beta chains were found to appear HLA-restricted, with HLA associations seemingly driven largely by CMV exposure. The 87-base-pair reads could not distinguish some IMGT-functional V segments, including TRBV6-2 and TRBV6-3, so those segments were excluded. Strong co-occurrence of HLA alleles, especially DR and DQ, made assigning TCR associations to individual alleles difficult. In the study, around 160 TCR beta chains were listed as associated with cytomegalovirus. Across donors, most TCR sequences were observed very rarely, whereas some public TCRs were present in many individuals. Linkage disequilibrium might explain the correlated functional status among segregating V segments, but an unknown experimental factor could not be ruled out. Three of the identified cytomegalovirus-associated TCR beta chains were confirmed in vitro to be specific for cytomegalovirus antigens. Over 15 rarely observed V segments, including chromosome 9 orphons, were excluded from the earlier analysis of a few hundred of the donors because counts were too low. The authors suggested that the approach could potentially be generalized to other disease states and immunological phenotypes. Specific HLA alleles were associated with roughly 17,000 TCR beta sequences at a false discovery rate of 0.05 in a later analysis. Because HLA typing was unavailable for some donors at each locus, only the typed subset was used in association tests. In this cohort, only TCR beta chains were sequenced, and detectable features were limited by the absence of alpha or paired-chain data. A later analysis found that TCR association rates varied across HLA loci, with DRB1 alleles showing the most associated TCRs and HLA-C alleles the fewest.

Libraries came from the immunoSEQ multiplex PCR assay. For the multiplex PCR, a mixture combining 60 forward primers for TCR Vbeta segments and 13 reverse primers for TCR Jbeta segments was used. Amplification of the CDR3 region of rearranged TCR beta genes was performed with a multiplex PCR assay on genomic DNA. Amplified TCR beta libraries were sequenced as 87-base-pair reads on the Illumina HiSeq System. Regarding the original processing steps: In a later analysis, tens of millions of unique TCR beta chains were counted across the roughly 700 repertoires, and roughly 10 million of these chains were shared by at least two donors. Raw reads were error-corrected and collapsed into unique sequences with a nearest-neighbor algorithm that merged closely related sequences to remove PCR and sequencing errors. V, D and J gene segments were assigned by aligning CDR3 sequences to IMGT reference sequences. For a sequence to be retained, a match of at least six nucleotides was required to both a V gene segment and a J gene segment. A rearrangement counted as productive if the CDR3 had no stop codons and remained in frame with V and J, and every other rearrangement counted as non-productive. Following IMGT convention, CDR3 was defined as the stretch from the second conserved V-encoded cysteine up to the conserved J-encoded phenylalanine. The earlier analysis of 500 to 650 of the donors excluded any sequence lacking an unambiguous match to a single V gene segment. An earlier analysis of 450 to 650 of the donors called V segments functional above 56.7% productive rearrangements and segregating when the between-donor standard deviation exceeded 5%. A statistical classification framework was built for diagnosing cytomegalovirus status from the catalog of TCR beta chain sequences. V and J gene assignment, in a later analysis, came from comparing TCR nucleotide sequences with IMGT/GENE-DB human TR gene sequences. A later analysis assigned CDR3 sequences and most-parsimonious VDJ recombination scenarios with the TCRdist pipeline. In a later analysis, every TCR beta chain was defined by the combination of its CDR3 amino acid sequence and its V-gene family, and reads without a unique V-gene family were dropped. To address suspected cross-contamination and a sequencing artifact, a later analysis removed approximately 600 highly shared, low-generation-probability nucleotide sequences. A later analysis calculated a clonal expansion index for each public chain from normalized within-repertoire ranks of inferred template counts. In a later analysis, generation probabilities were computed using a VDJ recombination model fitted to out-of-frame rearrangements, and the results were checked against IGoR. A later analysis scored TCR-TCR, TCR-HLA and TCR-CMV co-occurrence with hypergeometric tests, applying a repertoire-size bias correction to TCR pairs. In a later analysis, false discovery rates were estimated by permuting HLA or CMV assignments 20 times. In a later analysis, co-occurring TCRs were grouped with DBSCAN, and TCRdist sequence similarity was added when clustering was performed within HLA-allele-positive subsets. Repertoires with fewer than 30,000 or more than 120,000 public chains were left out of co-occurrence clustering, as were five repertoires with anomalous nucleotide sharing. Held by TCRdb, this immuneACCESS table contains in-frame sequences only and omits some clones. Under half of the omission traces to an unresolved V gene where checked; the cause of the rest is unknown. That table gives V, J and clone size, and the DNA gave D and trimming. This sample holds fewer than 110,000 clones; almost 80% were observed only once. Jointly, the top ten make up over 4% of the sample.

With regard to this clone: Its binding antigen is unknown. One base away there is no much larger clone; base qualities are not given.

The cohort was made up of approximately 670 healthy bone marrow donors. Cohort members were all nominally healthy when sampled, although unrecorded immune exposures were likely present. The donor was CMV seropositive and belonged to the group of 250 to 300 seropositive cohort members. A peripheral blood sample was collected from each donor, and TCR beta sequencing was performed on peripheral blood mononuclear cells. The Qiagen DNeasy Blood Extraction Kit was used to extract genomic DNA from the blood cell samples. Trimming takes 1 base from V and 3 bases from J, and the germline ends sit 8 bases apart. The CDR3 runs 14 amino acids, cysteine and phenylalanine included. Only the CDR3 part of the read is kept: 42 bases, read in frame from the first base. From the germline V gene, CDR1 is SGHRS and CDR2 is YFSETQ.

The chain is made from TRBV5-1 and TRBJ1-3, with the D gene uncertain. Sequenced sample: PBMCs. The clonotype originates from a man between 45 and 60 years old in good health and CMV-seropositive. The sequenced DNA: TGCGCCAGCAGCTTGCCAGGCCTTGGAAACACCATATATTTT. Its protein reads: CASSLPGLGNTIYF.